One and the same sample provided the 21 T cell receptor beta chains below, sequenced in a study of cytotoxic CD8 clonotypes in ibrutinib-treated CLL. Only in-frame clones appear in the TCRdb table, and some are missing; sequencing was by immunoSEQ multiplex PCR. The sample lists about 200,000 clones, over 60% occurring once. Sequencing was performed on PBMCs, taken after 24 months of ibrutinib treatment. The receptors shown here come from a human donor with chronic lymphocytic leukemia.

The table lists this clone with a few counts. The chain employs TRBV7-9 and TRBJ2-1; maybe TRBD2 (6 bases). V was shortened by 5 bases and J by 2 bases, with 13 bases between the two germline ends. The CDR3 is 15 amino acids. Germline V lookup: CDR1 SEHNR, CDR2 FQNEAQ (reference sequence). This chain's CDR3 is CASSRLDETYNEQFF. The CDR3 DNA is TGTGCCAGCAGCCGACTAGACGAGACCTACAATGAGCAGTTCTTC.

CDR3: CASSPRGVYLDEQYF. CDR3 nucleotides: TGTGCCAGCAGCCCGCGCGGTGTCTACCTCGACGAGCAGTACTTC. The chain has TRBV11-3 and TRBJ2-7; D gene uncertain. The CDR3 runs 15 residues. The germline V gene encodes CDR1 SGHNT and CDR2 YENEEA. Between the trimmed V and J ends, which lost 5 bases and 5 bases, there was a span of 19 bases.

Comment on this clone: Other DNA sequences of this sample code for an identical CDR3. The chain employs TRBV5-6 and TRBJ1-5; D might be TRBD1 (5 bases). The ends were cut back, 0 bases at V and 1 base at J, with 8 bases in the middle. Germline-derived CDR1 and CDR2 are SGHDT and YYEEEE. The CDR3 has 15 amino acids. CDR3 amino acids: CASSLVRDSNQPQHF. CDR3 DNA: TGTGCCAGCAGCTTGGTCCGGGACAGCAATCAGCCCCAGCATTTT.

The V call is TRBV27, the J call TRBJ2-7; perhaps TRBD1 as D (5 bases). Germline V lookup: CDR1 MNHEY, CDR2 SMNVEV (reference sequence). V dropped 6 bases and J dropped 0 bases, with 9 bases sitting between them. This CDR3 has 13 residues. The CDR3 bases are TGTGCCAGCAGGGGGCCATTCTCCTACGAGCAGTACTTC. Protein sequence: CASRGPFSYEQYF.

The rearrangement joins TRBV25-1 to TRBJ2-1, with D possibly called TRBD1 or TRBD2 (6 bases each). CDR1 is MGHDK, CDR2 SYGVNS, per germline. V lost 5 bases, J lost 8 bases, and 19 bases lay in between. The CDR3 is 15 residues long. This CDR3 is CASSRFRKRGHEQFF. In DNA form, the CDR3 reads TGTGCCAGCAGTCGATTCCGGAAACGGGGGCATGAGCAGTTCTTC.

This chain links TRBV5-6 with TRBJ2-1; 9 bases fit TRBD2. V shed 4 bases and J 4 bases; nucleotides not matched to a gene: 9. This CDR3 spans 16 amino acids. Germline-derived CDR1 and CDR2 are SGHDT and YYEEEE. The CDR3, as DNA: TGTGCCAGCAGCCTAATGACTAGCGGTCCATACAATGAGCAGTTCTTC. Its translation: CASSLMTSGPYNEQFF.

This chain uses TRBV6-5 with TRBJ1-4, with D hard to call. The CDR3 length is 14 residues. CDR1 MNHEY and CDR2 SVGAGI come from the germline V gene. V was cut by 0 bases and J by 8 bases, with 10 bases left in between. The CDR3 protein is CASSYSGWSEKLFF. Written as DNA, the CDR3 is TGTGCCAGCAGTTACTCCGGGTGGAGCGAAAAACTGTTTTTT.

This chain joins TRBV6-5 and TRBJ2-7; no reliable D call. The CDR3 consists of 16 residues. CDR1 and CDR2 from the germline V gene are MNHEY and SVGAGI. The V and J ends lost 0 bases and 0 bases respectively, with 12 bases between them. DNA of the CDR3: TGTGCCAGCAGTTACTCGTTAACATCAAACTCCTACGAGCAGTACTTC. It codes for CASSYSLTSNSYEQYF.

This rearrangement joins TRBV2 to TRBJ2-1, with D perhaps matching TRBD2 (6 bases). The CDR3 consists of 14 residues. Germline V gives CDR1 SNHLY, CDR2 FYNNEI. V dropped 3 bases and J dropped 3 bases, with 9 bases sitting between them. CDR3 sequence reads: CASSESSVYNEQFF. The CDR3 DNA reads as TGTGCCAGCAGTGAGTCTAGCGTCTACAATGAGCAGTTCTTC. Drawing the rest from reference TRBV2 and TRBJ2-1, the complete variable domain is EPEVTQTPSHQVTQMGQEVILRCVPISNHLYFYWYRQILGQKVEFLVSFYNNEISEKSEIFDDQFSVERPDGSNFTLKIRSTKLEDSAMYFCASSESSVYNEQFFGPGTRLTVL.

The chain uses TRBV4-2 and TRBJ2-3; perhaps TRBD2 as D (6 bases). Germline V CDR1 and CDR2: LGHNA, YNFKEQ. V was shortened by 0 bases and J by 3 bases, with 13 bases between the two germline ends. The CDR3 extends over 16 amino acids. The CDR3 nucleotides read TGTGCCAGCAGCCAAGATTCCGGGAGAGGAACAGATACGCAGTATTTT. It codes for CASSQDSGRGTDTQYF.

The rearrangement links TRBV11-1 to TRBJ2-7, with D tentatively TRBD2 (6 bases). CDR1 and CDR2 (germline): SGHAT, FQDESV (reference sequence). Trimming stripped 5 bases from V and 2 bases from J, with 13 bases between. The CDR3 is made up of 14 amino acids. In DNA form, the CDR3 reads TGTGCCAGCAGCCCCCGACTAGTCCCCTACGAGCAGTACTTC. This gives the protein CASSPRLVPYEQYF.

This sequence joins TRBV27 and TRBJ2-7; the D call may be TRBD1 or TRBD2 (5 bases each). Trimming took off 5 bases at V and 4 bases at J, with 15 bases between the two ends. The CDR3 extends over 14 amino acids. From germline, CDR1 is MNHEY and CDR2 SMNVEV (reference sequence). CDR3 DNA: TGTGCCAGCAGTACCGGGACCACTTATTACGAGCAGTACTTC. It codes for CASSTGTTYYEQYF.

The chain joins TRBV29-1 to TRBJ2-7, with D uncertain. Germline V lookup: CDR1 SQVTM, CDR2 ANQGSEA. CDR3 length: 12 amino acids. V dropped 4 bases and J dropped 6 bases, with 13 bases sitting between them. The CDR3 coding sequence is TGCAGCGTTGCGAGTCCTCCGGCCGAGCAGTACTTC. The encoded protein is CSVASPPAEQYF.

The chain couples TRBV19 to TRBJ2-1; D possibly corresponds to TRBD2 (6 bases). The germline V and J ends were trimmed by 3 bases and 1 base, with 13 bases remaining between them. CDR3 length: 16 amino acids. Germline lookup yields CDR1 LNHDA and CDR2 SQIVND (reference sequence). This CDR3 reads CASSINGGVSYNEQFF. The CDR3 DNA follows: TGTGCCAGTAGTATCAATGGCGGGGTTTCCTACAATGAGCAGTTCTTC.

This chain links TRBV7-8 with TRBJ1-1; D unclear. Trimming shortened V by 6 bases and J by 0 bases, and 20 bases separated the two germline ends. The CDR3 is 17 amino acids. Looked up from germline, CDR1 is SGHVS and CDR2 is FQNEAQ. CDR3: CASSQEALSGVNTEAFF. The CDR3 DNA is TGTGCCAGCAGTCAAGAGGCCCTCTCTGGTGTGAACACTGAAGCTTTCTTT.

The genes are TRBV30 and TRBJ1-5; D is uncertain. Germline V CDR1 and CDR2: GTSNPN, SVGIG (reference sequence). The V end lost 0 bases, the J end lost 0 bases, and 6 bases lay between the germline ends. This CDR3 is 14 amino acids long. The CDR3 region is CAWSVVGSNQPQHF. The CDR3 DNA reads TGTGCCTGGAGTGTAGTCGGTAGCAATCAGCCCCAGCATTTT.

V gene TRBV5-4 combines with J gene TRBJ1-5; D may be TRBD1 (5 bases). The germline CDR1 and CDR2 sequences are SGHNT and YYREEE (reference sequence). Trimming removed 2 bases at V and 1 base at J, with 16 bases between. The CDR3 spans 17 residues. The CDR3 loop is CASSFGGSGMSNQPQHF. The CDR3 DNA reads TGTGCCAGCAGCTTCGGGGGGAGCGGGATGAGCAATCAGCCCCAGCATTTT.

The CDR3: CASSQSGGGRLTYEQYF. CDR3 nucleotide sequence: TGTGCCAGCAGTCAAAGCGGCGGCGGGAGGCTCACCTACGAGCAGTACTTC. The V gene is TRBV25-1, the J gene TRBJ2-7; TRBD2 aligns across 8 bases. Germline lookup yields CDR1 MGHDK and CDR2 SYGVNS. This CDR3 has 17 amino acids. V lost 5 bases and J lost 2; bases outside the gene matches: 14.

The chain links TRBV7-3 to TRBJ2-7, with D maybe TRBD1 (7 bases). V gave up 5 bases and J gave up 5 bases, with 22 bases separating them. CDR1 is SGHTA and CDR2 is FQGTGA in the germline V gene. The CDR3 runs 16 residues. The DNA of the CDR3 is TGTGCCAGCAGCCCAGGGGGGACCTCCACCCTCCACGAGCAGTACTTC. This sequence encodes CASSPGGTSTLHEQYF.

V and J are TRBV27 and TRBJ2-1, with TRBD2 matching 9 bases. The CDR3 has 17 amino acids. V dropped 5 bases and J dropped 4; count of bases not matched to a gene: 12. Looked up from germline, CDR1 is MNHEY and CDR2 is SMNVEV (reference sequence). The CDR3 region has the DNA TGTGCCAGCAGTCCCAGCGGGAGGCGCCGCAGATACAATGAGCAGTTCTTC. This encodes CASSPSGRRRRYNEQFF.

The J gene is TRBJ2-1, the V gene TRBV9; a possible D gene is TRBD1 (6 bases). This CDR3 is 15 amino acids long. CDR1 SGDLS and CDR2 YYNGEE come from the germline V gene. The V and J ends lost 4 bases and 0 bases respectively, with 11 bases between them. The CDR3 here is CASSMDRFSYNEQFF. Here the CDR3 DNA reads TGTGCCAGCAGCATGGACAGATTCTCCTACAATGAGCAGTTCTTC.